This T cell receptor (beta chain) was identified in a study of blood T cell repertoires in COVID-19. At the level of the study: Sites in the United States, Italy and Spain provided acute and convalescent COVID-19 samples. T cells, B-cell-depleted T cells, or PBMCs supplied cDNA or gDNA.

In the original analysis: Amplification of reference gene primers provided the estimated nucleated cell counts. Generated by immunoSEQ multiplex PCR, the TCRdb table keeps only in-frame clones and is missing some. V, J and clone size reflect that table, while D and trimming were determined from the DNA. The data hold a few hundred thousand clones, with 88% observed a single time. Per the germline V gene, CDR1 is KGHSH and CDR2 is LQKENI. With 4 bases clipped from V and 4 bases from J, the junction kept 15 bases outside the gene matches. This CDR3 comprises 17 residues. This sequence originates from a man between 60 and 75 years old who had recovered from COVID-19. Sequenced: peripheral blood. J is TRBJ1-2 and V is TRBV18; TRBD1 aligns across 7 bases. As DNA, the CDR3 is TGTGCCAGCTCACTCACCTCGGCGGGACAGAGATTCTATGGCTACACCTTC. Its protein product is CASSLTSAGQRFYGYTF.